Detailed here is one TCR beta chain. Its antigen remains unknown. The V end lost 4 bases, the J end lost 7 bases, and 11 bases lay between the germline ends. This CDR3 has 14 residues. CDR1 is LGHNA and CDR2 is YSLEER in the germline V gene. Vbeta (60) and Jbeta (13) primers were used in the PCR. Here immunoSEQ multiplex PCR was the method, and the copy in TCRdb shows in-frame clones only, minus some. This sample has about 120,000 clones; 81% occur once, and the top ten carry about 1.7%. The sample belongs to a study of cytomegalovirus exposure and HLA in healthy donors. Study-wide results and caveats: For TCR beta chains, V- and J-gene trimming was later linked to a missense DCLRE1C variant. As immune exposure information, only CMV serostatus was available. Cytomegalovirus-associated status was assigned to 164 TCR beta chains.

Sequenced input: PBMCs. V and J are TRBV4-3 and TRBJ1-6, with D perhaps TRBD1 (5 bases). This TCR derives from a man aged 35-49 years in good health and CMV-seronegative. The CDR3 loop is CASSPPGGNSPLHF. The CDR3 nucleotides read TGCGCCAGCAGCCCGCCCGGGGGGAATTCACCCCTCCACTTT.